This T cell receptor (beta chain) was captured by sequencing in a study of control samples from healthy donors and cancer patients. The germline CDR1 and CDR2 sequences are SSHAT and FNYEAQ (reference sequence). There are 17 residues in the CDR3. After removal of 5 bases from V and 2 bases from J, the junction contained 6 bases not matched to a gene. Profiling relied on immunoSEQ multiplex PCR, and the TCRdb table lists in-frame clones only, not all of them. The table has around 140,000 clones, nearly 90% seen once. The chain uses TRBV7-7 and TRBJ2-5; TRBD2 matches at 15 bases. The specimen sequenced was PBMCs. The clonotype originates from a man aged 50-59 years with head and neck cancer. The CDR3 coding sequence is TGTGCCAGCAGCGGGATGGGACTAGCGGGGGGTCAAGAGACCCAGTACTTC. Translated, it gives CASSGMGLAGGQETQYF.